The 26 T cell receptor beta chains below come from one sample, sequenced in a study of Ad26.COV2.S vaccination and SARS-CoV-2 variants. The treatment: some 20 received Ad26.COV2.S at low or high dose, single or two shots; about 5 received placebo; per-sample allocation not given. It was on day 63 after the first vaccine or placebo injection that samples were taken. Profiling relied on immunoSEQ multiplex PCR, and the TCRdb table lists in-frame clones only, not all of them. Of hundreds of thousands of clones listed, around 90% are singletons. The sequencing used peripheral blood, collected in a trial of Ad26.COV2.S vaccine versus placebo. Every receptor here comes from a person between 18 and 59 years old who received the Ad26.COV2.S COVID-19 vaccine or a placebo.

The CDR3, as DNA: TGTGCCAGCTCACCACCTGCCCCCGGCGTCTACGAGCAGTACTTC. Amino acids: CASSPPAPGVYEQYF. V is TRBV18 and J is TRBJ2-7; no definite D call. The germline CDR1 and CDR2 sequences are KGHSH and LQKENI. V lost 0 bases to trimming and J lost 3 bases, with 12 bases between them. The CDR3 consists of 15 residues.

V and J are TRBV3-1 (or the pseudogene TRBV3-2) and TRBJ2-7; possibly TRBD1 or TRBD2 for D (7 bases each). The germline gives CDR1 LGHDT, CDR2 YNNKEL (reference sequence). This CDR3 region has 15 residues. V shed 4 bases and J shed 9 bases, with 22 bases lying between them. Here the CDR3 DNA reads TGTGCCAGCAGCCCAGACGGGACAGCGGGGCGGCGGCAGTACTTC. Translating it yields CASSPDGTAGRRQYF.

This chain connects TRBV30 to TRBJ2-1; 7 bases fit TRBD2. Trimming at V came to 2 bases and at J to 6 bases, leaving 4 bases not matched to a gene. Germline V gene data show CDR1 as GTSNPN and CDR2 as SVGIG (reference sequence). The CDR3 has 13 residues. Here the CDR3 reads CAWSRDYTNEQFF. In DNA, the CDR3 is TGTGCCTGGAGTAGGGACTACACCAATGAGCAGTTCTTC. Full variable domain (rest looked up from reference TRBV30 and TRBJ2-1): SQTIHQWPATLVQPVGSPLSLECTVEGTSNPNLYWYRQAAGRGLQLLFYSVGIGQISSEVPQNLSASRPQDRQFILSSKKLLLSDSGFYLCAWSRDYTNEQFFGPGTRLTVL.

The CDR3 sequence is CASSLIMSSYNEQFF. The CDR3 DNA sequence: TGTGCCAGCAGTTTGATCATGTCTAGTTACAATGAGCAGTTCTTC. V gene TRBV27 combines with J gene TRBJ2-1; no clear D. The CDR3 totals 15 residues. Germline loops: CDR1 MNHEY, CDR2 SMNVEV (reference sequence). Trimming left V 3 bases short and J 4 bases short, with 13 bases between.

The chain uses TRBV9 and TRBJ2-2; D unclear. Germline CDR1 SGDLS, CDR2 YYNGEE. Deletions cut 0 bases from V and 4 bases from J, with 13 bases between. The CDR3 totals 16 residues. The CDR3 bases are TGTGCCAGCAGCGTAGCGGTGACACCGTTCACCGGGGAGCTGTTTTTT. Amino acids: CASSVAVTPFTGELFF.

The chain employs TRBV18 and TRBJ1-4; TRBD1 aligns across 8 bases. The CDR3 sequence is 15 residues long. The V gene's germline CDR1 is KGHSH and CDR2 LQKENI. The J segment lost 8 bases and the V segment lost 5 bases, leaving 10 bases of the junction unmatched. The CDR3 coding sequence is TGTGCCAGCTCATCCGGACAGGGTGACTGGGAAAAACTGTTTTTT. This encodes CASSSGQGDWEKLFF.

The rearrangement uses TRBV4-1 and TRBJ1-2; D is ambiguous. V dropped 4 bases and J dropped 4 bases, with 16 bases sitting between them. Germline V gene sequence: CDR1 MGHRA, CDR2 YSYEKL. This CDR3 has 15 amino acids. CDR3 residues: CASSPATGRVYGYTF. In nucleotides, the CDR3 is TGCGCCAGCAGCCCAGCAACCGGGAGGGTCTATGGCTACACCTTC.

The V gene is TRBV14, the J gene TRBJ1-2, with a tentative D call TRBD1 (6 bases). The CDR3 totals 13 residues. Germline V gene sequence: CDR1 SGHDN, CDR2 FVKESK. The germline V and J ends were trimmed by 8 bases and 1 base, with 11 bases remaining between them. The CDR3 sequence is CASDRGNNYGYTF. CDR3 DNA sequence: TGTGCCAGCGATAGGGGGAATAACTATGGCTACACCTTC.

V usage is TRBV4-1 and J usage is TRBJ1-2, with 8 bases fitting TRBD1. This CDR3 is 13 amino acids long. V was pared by 8 bases and J by 2 bases, with 4 bases of the junction left unmatched. The germline V gene has CDR1 MGHRA and CDR2 YSYEKL. The CDR3 nucleotides are TGCGCCAGCCAGGGGGCCGAGAACTATGGCTACACCTTC. Translated, it gives CASQGAENYGYTF.

J is TRBJ2-1 and V is TRBV2, with D possibly matching TRBD2 (6 bases). The CDR3 is 12 amino acids. Germline V gene sequence: CDR1 SNHLY, CDR2 FYNNEI. V lost 5 bases, J lost 12 bases, and 14 bases lay in between. Here the CDR3 reads CASSFTGSGQFF. The CDR3 nucleotides read TGTGCCAGCAGTTTTACCGGGAGTGGGCAGTTCTTC.

This clone was observed once. The chain uses TRBV4-1 and TRBJ2-3, with TRBD1 matching 12 bases. The V gene's germline CDR1 is MGHRA and CDR2 YSYEKL. Trimming took 1 base from V and 4 from J; bases not matched to a gene: 3. The CDR3 loop spans 16 amino acids. The CDR3 DNA follows: TGCGCCAGCAGCCAAGGGGGACAGGGGGCCGCAGATACGCAGTATTTT. Protein: CASSQGGQGAADTQYF.

This clone was found once. The rearrangement links TRBV21-1 to TRBJ2-7; the D segment call TRBD2 is taken from the table without a DNA check. TRBV21-1 is reported as a pseudogene. CDR3 length: 10 amino acids. The CDR3 region is CASSGTLTYF. For the CDR3, the DNA is TGTGCCAGCAGCGGGACTCTTACCTACTTC.

The chain recombines TRBV7-9 with TRBJ1-6; no definite D call. Trimming took 5 bases from V and 8 from J, leaving 10 bases between them. The V gene's germline CDR1 is SEHNR and CDR2 FQNEAQ (reference sequence). The CDR3 covers 13 residues. This CDR3 reads CASSSYPDSPLHF. Written as DNA, the CDR3 is TGTGCCAGCAGCAGTTACCCGGATTCACCCCTCCACTTT. Full variable domain (remainder filled in from reference TRBV7-9 and TRBJ1-6): DTGVSQNPRHKITKRGQNVTFRCDPISEHNRLYWYRQTLGQGPEFLTYFQNEAQLEKSRLLSDRFSAERPKGSFSTLEIQRTEQGDSAMYLCASSSYPDSPLHFGNGTRLTVT.

The count of this clone is one. The gene calls are TRBV5-1 and TRBJ2-1; 11 positions match TRBD2. Unmatched junction bases numbered 10, after V lost 4 bases and J lost 7 bases. The CDR3 extends over 16 amino acids. Germline V CDR1 and CDR2: SGHRS, YFSETQ. This CDR3 reads CASSTGTSGSRNEQFF. The CDR3 region has the DNA TGCGCCAGCAGCACAGGAACTAGCGGGAGTAGGAATGAGCAGTTCTTC.

The V gene is TRBV19, the J gene TRBJ1-5; 9 bases match TRBD1. This CDR3 spans 14 amino acids. V trimming: 7 bases; J trimming: 4 bases; junction bases outside the gene matches: 5. CDR1 is LNHDA, CDR2 SQIVND, per germline (reference sequence). Here the CDR3 DNA reads TGTGCCAGTAACCTGGACAGGGGAAATCAGCCCCAGCATTTT. Translated: CASNLDRGNQPQHF.

J is TRBJ1-2 and V is TRBV10-3; D unresolved. The CDR3 is 15 residues long. Germline loops: CDR1 ENHRY, CDR2 SYGVKD. The V end was cut by 10 bases, the J end by 2 bases, with 20 bases between. CDR3 sequence reads: CASLGLLTTNYGYTF. For the CDR3, the DNA is TGTGCCAGCCTGGGGTTACTCACAACAAACTATGGCTACACCTTC.

The chain links TRBV6-6 to TRBJ2-7, with 9 bases aligning to TRBD1. Germline loops: CDR1 MNHNY, CDR2 SVGAGI (reference sequence). The V segment lost 9 bases and the J segment 6 bases; nucleotides outside the gene matches: 12. The CDR3 has 14 residues. The chain's CDR3 is CASLRGQGIFEQYF. The DNA of the CDR3 is TGTGCCAGTCTCCGGGGACAGGGCATCTTCGAGCAGTACTTC.

V is TRBV30 and J is TRBJ2-3; no clear D gene. Germline values: CDR1 GTSNPN, CDR2 SVGIG (reference sequence). The CDR3 is 14 amino acids. The V and J ends lost 0 bases and 1 base respectively, with 8 bases between them. The CDR3 coding sequence is TGTGCCTGGAGTGTTGGTGGTGGCACAGATACGCAGTATTTT. This codes for CAWSVGGGTDTQYF.

J is TRBJ1-3 and V is TRBV19, with no clear D. This CDR3 spans 15 amino acids. V lost 7 bases and J lost 2, with 15 bases in between. The V gene's germline CDR1 is LNHDA and CDR2 SQIVND (reference sequence). The CDR3 protein is CASKIGSFPGNTIYF. CDR3 bases: TGTGCCAGTAAGATCGGTTCGTTCCCTGGAAACACCATATATTTT.

This clone was detected only once. The rearrangement links TRBV5-1 to TRBJ2-1; D gene unclear. The CDR3 totals 15 residues. Per germline, CDR1 SGHRS and CDR2 YFSETQ. V was cut by 0 bases and J by 9 bases, with 16 bases left in between. The chain's CDR3 is CASSLESPWLGEQFF. CDR3 DNA: TGCGCCAGCAGCTTGGAATCGCCGTGGTTGGGTGAGCAGTTCTTC.

With regard to this clone: Other DNA variants within this sample encode the same CDR3. V gene TRBV18 combines with J gene TRBJ2-7; D perhaps matches TRBD1 (6 bases). The germline V gene has CDR1 KGHSH and CDR2 LQKENI. Trimming shortened V by 1 base and J by 2 bases, and 9 bases separated the two germline ends. The CDR3 extends over 14 amino acids. In nucleotides, the CDR3 is TGTGCCAGCTCACCACGGACAGAAACCTACGAGCAGTACTTC. The encoded protein is CASSPRTETYEQYF.

J is TRBJ2-7 and V is TRBV2, with D perhaps TRBD1 (6 bases). Looked up from germline, CDR1 is SNHLY and CDR2 is FYNNEI. Trimming took off 4 bases at V and 3 bases at J, with 16 bases between the two ends. This CDR3 is 15 amino acids long. The DNA for the CDR3 is TGTGCCAGCAGTGTCTCCCGGGACATTAGCTACGAGCAGTACTTC. Amino acid sequence: CASSVSRDISYEQYF.

The chain uses TRBV6-2 or TRBV6-3 and TRBJ2-6, with 7 bases fitting TRBD1. The length of the CDR3 is 15 residues. CDR1 and CDR2 from the germline V gene are MNHEY and SVGEGT. V lost 5 bases, J lost 11 bases, and 12 bases stayed unmatched. CDR3 DNA: TGTGCCAGCAGTACCCGGACAGGCCTGCTCCACGTCCTGACTTTC. Protein product: CASSTRTGLLHVLTF.

The J gene is TRBJ1-1, the V gene TRBV3-1 (or the pseudogene TRBV3-2); 11 bases map to TRBD1. After removal of 5 bases from V and 5 bases from J, the junction contained 4 bases not matched to a gene. Germline V CDR1 and CDR2: LGHDT, YNNKEL (reference sequence). CDR3 size: 14 residues. CDR3 region: CASSARDRGTEAFF. Written as DNA, the CDR3 is TGTGCCAGCAGCGCCCGGGACAGGGGGACTGAAGCTTTCTTT.

The rearrangement links TRBV29-1 to TRBJ2-3; TRBD1 matches 9 bases. This CDR3 has 17 residues. The trim removed 3 bases at V and 0 bases at J, leaving 10 bases unmatched. The germline V gene has CDR1 SQVTM and CDR2 ANQGSEA. CDR3 loop: CSVDKGQGVTSTDTQYF. The CDR3 DNA sequence: TGCAGCGTTGATAAGGGACAGGGAGTGACTAGCACAGATACGCAGTATTTT.

The rearrangement links TRBV5-1 to TRBJ2-7, with 9 bases matching TRBD2. This CDR3 comprises 16 residues. Germline CDR1 and CDR2: SGHRS and YFSETQ. V dropped 0 bases and J dropped 1; count of bases not matched to a gene: 5. CDR3 in DNA: TGCGCCAGCAGCTTGGGGCTAGCGGGACTGTCCTACGAGCAGTACTTC. It is translated as CASSLGLAGLSYEQYF.